Given below is one T cell receptor beta chain in context. This clone was counted only a few times. Which antigen it targets is not known. It has no much larger one-base neighbor in the sample; base qualities were not kept. This specimen belongs to a study of chemoradiotherapy in HPV16-positive cancers (dated by TCRdb to 2022 to 2024). For context, the study as a whole: Functional T-cell assays on cells from two HPV16-positive patients defined candidate HPV-specific T-cell clones and common TCR motifs. Whether T-cell immunity against the HPV oncoproteins E6 and E7 changes during chemoradiotherapy and whether survival is affected by this immunity were examined in the study. The candidate HPV-specific TCRs and motifs were subsequently tracked in TCR repertoires obtained from roughly 90 patients with HPV-related cancers.

Repertoires were sampled repeatedly over the course of chemoradiotherapy so that clonal expansion in the tumor microenvironment could be followed. Trimming costs V 5 bases and J 2 bases, and their ends lie 9 bases apart. CDR1 and CDR2 are read off the germline V gene as SNHLY and FYNNEI. The CDR3 has 13 amino acids, counting the end cysteine and phenylalanine. Just the 39-base CDR3 DNA is kept, in frame starting at base 1. The paper as a whole reports these results and caveats: The functional definition of HPV-specific T cells came from only a couple of HPV16-positive patients, and the survival association was reported for HPV16-positive patients. In HPV16-positive patients, expansion of HPV-responsive T cells during chemoradiotherapy was found to be associated with improved recurrence-free survival. Expansion of candidate HPV-specific clones and E7-related TCR motifs was observed in the tumor microenvironment during treatment, whereas no such expansion was observed for non-HPV-specific T cells.

Preparation of the library involved the immunoSEQ multiplex PCR assay. What TCRdb holds here is the immuneACCESS table cut down to in-frame rearrangements. Part of the clones is not present; checked against another copy, under half of the missing clones reflect an unresolved V gene, and the others are unexplained. The sample table contains tens of thousands of clones; only one count was recorded for about 90% of them. The biggest ten clones account for 5.8% of the sample. The chain joins TRBV2 to TRBJ1-1; the D gene remains uncertain. The sample was blood, taken from a patient who underwent chemoradiotherapy. The clonotype comes from a human donor with HPV-associated anogenital cancer. This receptor carries the CDR3 CASSLGDNTEAFF. The nucleotide sequence is given as TGTGCCAGCAGTCTTGGGGATAACACTGAAGCTTTCTTT. Reference TRBV2 and TRBJ1-1 genes cover what lies past the CDR3, so the full variable domain is EPEVTQTPSHQVTQMGQEVILRCVPISNHLYFYWYRQILGQKVEFLVSFYNNEISEKSEIFDDQFSVERPDGSNFTLKIRSTKLEDSAMYFCASSLGDNTEAFFGQGTRLTVV.